The 8 T cell receptor beta chains presented below share a single source sample, sequenced in a study of blood T cells in healthy people across ages. Sample-barcoded 5' priming and a J-beta primer mix drove a second PCR of roughly 6 to 12 cycles. From the 5' RACE reads, TCRdb called clonotypes with MiXCR, one entry per CDR3 protein. Among roughly 1,000,000 distinct CDR3 sequences listed, under 30% were seen once. The same specimen was also included in a second study, on T cells of mothers and their children.

Sequenced: blood. Receptor source: a girl aged 2 to 9 in good health.

This clonotype has just a few counts. A junction end diverges from the germline sequence, so it may reflect a read error. The chain uses TRBV28 and TRBJ2-7; D not resolved. The CDR3 extends over 12 amino acids. Germline V gene data show CDR1 as MDHEN and CDR2 as SYDVKM. CDR3 amino acids: CTSSPLYYEQYF. In nucleotides, the CDR3 is TGTACCAGCAGCCCTTTATACTACGAGCAGTACTTC.

This clonotype was detected only a few times. V is TRBV29-1 and J is TRBJ2-1; tentatively, D is TRBD1 (7 bases). The CDR3 is 14 amino acids. Trimming stripped 7 bases from V and 6 bases from J, with 19 bases between. CDR1 is SQVTM and CDR2 is ANQGSEA in the germline V gene. The chain's CDR3 is CSAVDRRGINEQFF. CDR3 nucleotides: TGCAGCGCCGTGGACAGGAGGGGTATCAATGAGCAGTTCTTC.

The chain joins TRBV20-1 to TRBJ2-5; 7 bases match TRBD2. The CDR3 has 11 amino acids. V lost 1 base, J lost 7 bases, and 0 bases stayed unmatched. Germline V gives CDR1 DFQATT, CDR2 SNEGSKA (reference sequence). CDR3 DNA: TGCAGTGCTAGAGCTAGCGGGACCCAGTACTTC. As protein: CSARASGTQYF.

There are a few counts of this clonotype. The genes are TRBV4-3 and TRBJ1-6; the D is unclear. Germline V gives CDR1 LGHNA, CDR2 YSLEER. Trimming shortened V by 1 base and J by 5 bases, and 9 bases separated the two germline ends. The CDR3 loop spans 15 amino acids. CDR3 DNA sequence: TGCGCCAGCAGCCAAGGGGAGGCGGATAATTCACCCCTCCACTTT. Protein sequence: CASSQGEADNSPLHF.

In nucleotides, the CDR3 is TGTGCCAGCAGTTATGCCGTTGGGAGGAAGAAACTTCGGGACACCGGGGAGCTGTTTTTT. This encodes CASSYAVGRKKLRDTGELFF. The rearrangement uses TRBV27 and TRBJ2-2; maybe TRBD2 (6 bases). The CDR3 consists of 20 residues. The V end was cut by 4 bases, the J end by 3 bases, with 27 bases between. The germline V gene has CDR1 MNHEY and CDR2 SMNVEV (reference sequence).

The J gene is TRBJ2-5, the V gene TRBV12-3 or TRBV12-4; a weak D match, TRBD2 (5 bases). CDR3 length equals 13 residues. V dropped 11 bases and J dropped 5 bases, with 18 bases sitting between them. The CDR3 sequence: CACTTPWRETQYF. The DNA of the CDR3 is TGTGCCTGTACCACTCCCTGGAGGGAGACCCAGTACTTC.

CDR3 residues: CASRPSGRAITQYF. The CDR3 DNA follows: TGTGCCAGCAGACCTAGCGGGAGGGCCATTACGCAGTATTTT. The rearrangement uses TRBV7-2 and TRBJ2-3; 12 nucleotides align to TRBD2. The V segment lost 6 bases and the J segment 8 bases; nucleotides outside the gene matches: 6. The CDR3 totals 14 residues. Germline CDR1 and CDR2: SGHTA and FQGNSA. Filled out from reference TRBV7-2 and TRBJ2-3, the complete variable domain reads GAGVSQSPSNKVTEKGKDVELRCDPISGHTALYWYRQSLGQGLEFLIYFQGNSAPDKSGLPSDRFSAERTGGSVSTLTIQRTQQEDSAVYLCASRPSGRAITQYFGPGTRLTVL.

The chain uses TRBV7-2 and TRBJ2-7, with D uncertain. Trimming removed 5 bases at V and 5 bases at J, with 19 bases between. CDR3 length: 15 residues. Germline V gene data show CDR1 as SGHTA and CDR2 as FQGNSA. The CDR3 spells CASSPLQVGANEQYF. CDR3 DNA: TGTGCCAGCAGCCCCCTTCAAGTGGGCGCGAACGAGCAGTACTTC.